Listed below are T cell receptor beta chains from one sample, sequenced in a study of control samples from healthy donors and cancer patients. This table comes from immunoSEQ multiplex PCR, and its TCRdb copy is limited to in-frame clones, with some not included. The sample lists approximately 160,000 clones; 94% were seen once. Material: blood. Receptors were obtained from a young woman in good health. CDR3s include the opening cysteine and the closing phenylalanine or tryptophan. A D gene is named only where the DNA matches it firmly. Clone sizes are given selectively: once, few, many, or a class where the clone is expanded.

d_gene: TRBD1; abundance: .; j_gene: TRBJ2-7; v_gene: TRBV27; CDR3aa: CASSYRDRGYEQYF; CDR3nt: TGTGCCAGCAGCTACCGGGACAGGGGCTACGAGCAGTACTTC
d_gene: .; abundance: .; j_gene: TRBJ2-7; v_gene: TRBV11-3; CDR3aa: CASSLNAFGEQYF; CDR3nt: TGTGCCAGCAGCTTAAATGCTTTTGGGGAGCAGTACTTC
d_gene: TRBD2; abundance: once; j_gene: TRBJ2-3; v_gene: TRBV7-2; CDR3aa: CASSPASGLGRDTQYF; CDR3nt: TGTGCCAGCAGCCCAGCTAGCGGGCTTGGAAGAGATACGCAGTATTTT
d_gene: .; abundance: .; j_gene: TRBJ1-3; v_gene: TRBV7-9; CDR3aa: CASRKGSGNTIYF; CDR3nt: TGTGCCAGCAGGAAGGGCTCTGGAAACACCATATATTTT
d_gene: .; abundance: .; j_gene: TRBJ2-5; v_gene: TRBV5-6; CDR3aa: CASSPGPGSIGETQYF; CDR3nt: TGTGCCAGCAGCCCCGGTCCCGGTTCTATCGGAGAGACCCAGTACTTC
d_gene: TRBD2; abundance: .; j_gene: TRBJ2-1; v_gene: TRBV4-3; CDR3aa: CASSPLPASGPNLGEQFF; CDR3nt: TGCGCCAGCAGCCCCCTCCCGGCTAGCGGGCCTAATTTAGGTGAGCAGTTCTTC
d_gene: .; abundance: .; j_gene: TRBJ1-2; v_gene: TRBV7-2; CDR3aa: CASSLRDRNYGYTF; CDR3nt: TGTGCCAGCAGCTTGCGAGACAGGAACTATGGCTACACCTTC
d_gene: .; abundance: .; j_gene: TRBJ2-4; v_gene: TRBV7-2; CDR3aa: CASRDTGFLAKNIQYF; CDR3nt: TGTGCCAGCAGAGATACAGGGTTCCTAGCCAAAAACATTCAGTACTTC
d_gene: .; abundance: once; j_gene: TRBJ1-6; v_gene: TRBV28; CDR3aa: CASSPPRGPLHF; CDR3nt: TGTGCCAGCAGCCCCCCCCGCGGACCCCTCCACTTT
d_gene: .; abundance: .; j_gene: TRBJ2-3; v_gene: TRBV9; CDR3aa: CASSLISRGGADTQYF; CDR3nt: TGTGCCAGCAGCCTAATCTCGAGGGGGGGCGCAGATACGCAGTATTTT
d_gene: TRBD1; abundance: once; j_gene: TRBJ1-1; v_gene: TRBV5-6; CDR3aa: CASSLGQGRPEAFF; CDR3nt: TGTGCCAGCAGCCTGGGACAGGGGCGCCCTGAAGCTTTCTTT
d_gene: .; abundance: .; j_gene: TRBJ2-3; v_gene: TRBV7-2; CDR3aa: CASSLSLISTDTQYF; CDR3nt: TGTGCCAGCAGCTTAAGTTTGATTAGCACAGATACGCAGTATTTT
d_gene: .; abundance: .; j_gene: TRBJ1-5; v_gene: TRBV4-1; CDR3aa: CASSQQGLGNQPQHF; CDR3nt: TGCGCCAGCAGCCAACAGGGTCTTGGCAATCAGCCCCAGCATTTT
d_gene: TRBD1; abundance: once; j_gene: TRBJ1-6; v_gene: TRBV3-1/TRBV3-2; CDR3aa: CASSQSGVGQGYSPLHF; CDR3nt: TGTGCCAGCAGCCAATCCGGGGTTGGACAGGGTTATTCACCCCTCCACTTT
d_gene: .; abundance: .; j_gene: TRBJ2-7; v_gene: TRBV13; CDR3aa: CASSPAYEQYF; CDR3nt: TGTGCCAGCAGCCCCGCCTACGAGCAGTACTTC
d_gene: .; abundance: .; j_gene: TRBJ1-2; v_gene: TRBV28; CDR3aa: CASSPTGTLYGYTF; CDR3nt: TGTGCCAGCAGTCCCACAGGGACCCTCTATGGCTACACCTTC
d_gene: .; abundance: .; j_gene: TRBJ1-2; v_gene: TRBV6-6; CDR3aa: CASSYDRYGYTF; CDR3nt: TGTGCCAGCAGTTACGACAGATATGGCTACACCTTC
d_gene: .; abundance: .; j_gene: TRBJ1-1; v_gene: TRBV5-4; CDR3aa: CASSLSPSTEAFF; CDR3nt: TGTGCCAGCAGCTTAAGTCCTTCCACTGAAGCTTTCTTT
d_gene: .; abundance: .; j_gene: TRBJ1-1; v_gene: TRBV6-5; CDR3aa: CASSFGLRNTEAFF; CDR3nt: TGTGCCAGCAGTTTTGGACTCAGGAACACTGAAGCTTTCTTT
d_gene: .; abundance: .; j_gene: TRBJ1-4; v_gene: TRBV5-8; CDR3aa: CASSFTSSGRPKANEKLFF; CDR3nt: TGTGCCAGCAGCTTCACTTCCTCCGGGAGGCCCAAGGCTAATGAAAAACTGTTTTTT
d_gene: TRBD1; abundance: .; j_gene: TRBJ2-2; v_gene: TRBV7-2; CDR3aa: CASSRDRFLTGELFF; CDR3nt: TGTGCCAGCAGCCGGGACAGGTTTCTCACCGGGGAGCTGTTTTTT
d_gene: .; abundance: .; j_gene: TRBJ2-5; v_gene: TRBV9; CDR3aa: CASSSSPSVETQYF; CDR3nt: TGTGCCAGCAGCTCCTCCCCCTCTGTGGAGACCCAGTACTTC
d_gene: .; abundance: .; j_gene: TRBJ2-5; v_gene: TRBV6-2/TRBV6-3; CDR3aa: CASSYFLWGQETQYF; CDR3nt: TGTGCCAGCAGTTACTTTTTATGGGGTCAAGAGACCCAGTACTTC
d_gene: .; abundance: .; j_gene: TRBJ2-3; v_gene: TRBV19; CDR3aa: CASSATGETDTQYF; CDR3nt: TGTGCCAGTAGTGCCACGGGGGAGACAGATACGCAGTATTTT
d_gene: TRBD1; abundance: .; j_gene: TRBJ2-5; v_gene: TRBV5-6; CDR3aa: CASSFTRGRGETQYF; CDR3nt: TGTGCCAGCAGCTTTACGAGGGGGCGCGGAGAGACCCAGTACTTC
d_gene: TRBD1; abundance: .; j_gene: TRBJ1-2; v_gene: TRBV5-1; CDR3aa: CASSPGQGAYGYTF; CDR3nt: TGCGCCAGCAGCCCTGGACAGGGGGCATATGGCTACACCTTC